The 13 T cell receptor beta chains listed next were all sequenced from one sample in a study of control samples from healthy donors and cancer patients. The assay was immunoSEQ multiplex PCR, and TCRdb's table has in-frame clones only and misses some. The sample records 55,000 to 90,000 clones, about 87% being singletons. Sequenced sample: blood. The receptors shown here come from a man aged 45-65 years in good health.

The chain uses TRBV18 and TRBJ1-4, with TRBD1 as a possible D gene (5 bases). V was pared by 3 bases and J by 4 bases, with 36 bases between. CDR1 and CDR2 from the germline V gene are KGHSH and LQKENI. The CDR3 has 23 amino acids. For the CDR3, the DNA is TGTGCCAGCTCACCCAGAATTTCGGGCTTATCGTCGAGCGCACAGGCCATTAATGAAAAACTGTTTTTT. Translation gives CASSPRISGLSSSAQAINEKLFF. Full variable domain (rest looked up from reference TRBV18 and TRBJ1-4): NAGVMQNPRHLVRRRGQEARLRCSPMKGHSHVYWYRQLPEEGLKFMVYLQKENIIDESGMPKERFSAEFPKEGPSILRIQQVVRGDSAAYFCASSPRISGLSSSAQAINEKLFFGSGTQLSVL.

This sequence joins TRBV18 and TRBJ1-6; 10 nucleotides agree with TRBD1. J was trimmed by 10 bases and V by 2 bases; bases with no gene match: 5. The CDR3 sequence is 15 residues long. Germline CDR1 is KGHSH and CDR2 is LQKENI. As DNA, the CDR3 is TGTGCCAGCTCACCAACGGGACAGGGGAACTCACCCCTCCACTTT. It codes for CASSPTGQGNSPLHF.

This chain joins TRBV7-3 and TRBJ1-2; D ambiguous. Deletions cut 1 base from V and 4 bases from J, with 10 bases between. The CDR3 spans 14 residues. Germline V CDR1 and CDR2: SGHTA, FQGTGA. This CDR3 reads CASSLIHRPYGYTF. In DNA form, the CDR3 reads TGTGCCAGCAGCTTAATCCACAGACCCTATGGCTACACCTTC.

V usage is TRBV28 and J usage is TRBJ2-7; 8 bases agree with TRBD2. The CDR3 extends over 15 amino acids. V lost 5 bases to trimming and J lost 5 bases; unmatched junction nucleotides: 11. In germline, CDR1 is MDHEN, CDR2 SYDVKM. The CDR3, as DNA: TGTGCCAGCAGTCCCCAGTGGGGCGGGGGGAACGAGCAGTACTTC. Its protein product is CASSPQWGGGNEQYF.

This clone was recorded a few times. The CDR3 protein is CASNPLRDINNEQFF. For the CDR3, the DNA is TGTGCCAGCAACCCCCTCCGGGACATCAACAATGAGCAGTTCTTC. J is TRBJ2-1 and V is TRBV9; maybe TRBD1 (6 bases). Germline V CDR1 and CDR2: SGDLS, YYNGEE. V lost 6 bases to trimming and J lost 5 bases, with 18 bases between them. The CDR3 covers 15 residues.

This clone was seen a single time. The chain is built from TRBV12-3 or TRBV12-4 and TRBJ1-2; D call uncertain. Trimming stripped 3 bases from V and 8 bases from J, with 10 bases between. This CDR3 is built from 12 residues. The CDR3 here is CASSFFRGGYTF. DNA for the CDR3: TGTGCCAGCAGTTTCTTCCGAGGGGGCTACACCTTC.

V gene TRBV7-9 combines with J gene TRBJ2-7; 8 bases line up with TRBD2. The germline CDR1 and CDR2 sequences are SEHNR and FQNEAQ (reference sequence). V was clipped by 6 bases and J by 3 bases; unmatched bases: 1. CDR3 length equals 12 residues. In DNA, the CDR3 is TGTGCCAGCAGAAGCGGGAGCTACGAGCAGTACTTC. Residues: CASRSGSYEQYF.

The genes are TRBV12-3 or TRBV12-4 and TRBJ1-1; D gene uncertain. V was pared by 2 bases and J by 3 bases, with 7 bases between. This CDR3 comprises 13 residues. The CDR3 nucleotides read TGTGCCAGCAGTTTATTGTTGGACACTGAAGCTTTCTTT. It yields the protein CASSLLLDTEAFF.

There are a few counts of this clone. The chain uses TRBV5-4 and TRBJ2-7, with 8 bases matching TRBD2. V shed 4 bases, J shed 4 bases, and the junction held 4 bases outside the gene matches. Germline CDR1 SGHNT, CDR2 YYREEE (reference sequence). CDR3 length equals 13 residues. The CDR3 sequence is CASSRSGSYEQYF. The DNA for the CDR3 is TGTGCCAGCAGCAGAAGCGGGAGTTACGAGCAGTACTTC. Complete variable domain (other parts from reference TRBV5-4 and TRBJ2-7): ETGVTQSPTHLIKTRGQQVTLRCSSQSGHNTVSWYQQALGQGPQFIFQYYREEENGRGNFPPRFSGLQFPNYSSELNVNALELDDSALYLCASSRSGSYEQYFGPGTRLTVT.

The chain uses TRBV20-1 and TRBJ2-5; no clear D. The CDR3 sequence is 10 residues long. Germline V gene data show CDR1 as DFQATT and CDR2 as SNEGSKA (reference sequence). Deletions cut 4 bases from V and 9 bases from J, with 9 bases between. For the CDR3, the DNA is TGCAGTGCTAACCGATCTCCCCAGTACTTC. Translating it yields CSANRSPQYF.

V is TRBV6-6 and J is TRBJ1-3, with 8 bases that match TRBD1. The CDR3 contains 15 residues. The germline CDR1 and CDR2 sequences are MNHNY and SVGAGI (reference sequence). Germline trimming cut 6 bases from V and 3 bases from J; bases unmatched to any gene: 7. DNA for the CDR3: TGTGCCAGCAGGCAACAGGGGGAATATGGAAACACCATATATTTT. Translation: CASRQQGEYGNTIYF.

The rearrangement joins TRBV12-3 or TRBV12-4 to TRBJ1-5; no clear D. The CDR3 is 12 residues long. Trimming took off 3 bases at V and 9 bases at J, with 9 bases between the two ends. CDR3 in DNA: TGTGCCAGCAGTTTGGCAGTCGGGCCCCAGCATTTT. Translation gives CASSLAVGPQHF.

The chain is built from TRBV9 and TRBJ2-6, with D maybe TRBD2 (5 bases). Trimming stripped 0 bases from V and 0 bases from J, with 7 bases between. Germline CDR1 is SGDLS and CDR2 is YYNGEE. This CDR3 has 16 residues. CDR3 sequence reads: CASSVAGSSGANVLTF. The CDR3 DNA is TGTGCCAGCAGCGTAGCGGGGAGCTCTGGGGCCAACGTCCTGACTTTC.